The 30 T cell receptor beta chains below all came from one sample that was sequenced in a study of T cell responses to AZD1222 COVID-19 vaccine. Sequencing was performed with immunoSEQ multiplex PCR; in TCRdb, only in-frame clones are kept and a portion is missing. The sample shows more than 95,000 clones, roughly 88% of them seen only once. Material: peripheral blood, obtained on day 0 of AZD1222 vaccination. These receptors came from an adult in good health.

The rearrangement uses TRBV7-9 and TRBJ1-4; no reliable D call. Per the germline V gene, CDR1 is SEHNR and CDR2 is FQNEAQ (reference sequence). The CDR3 has 14 amino acids. Trimming stripped 3 bases from V and 4 bases from J, with 9 bases between. CDR3 loop: CASSFTQNNEKLFF. DNA of the CDR3: TGTGCCAGCAGCTTTACCCAAAATAATGAAAAACTGTTTTTT. Full variable domain (outside the CDR3, taken from reference TRBV7-9 and TRBJ1-4): DTGVSQNPRHKITKRGQNVTFRCDPISEHNRLYWYRQTLGQGPEFLTYFQNEAQLEKSRLLSDRFSAERPKGSFSTLEIQRTEQGDSAMYLCASSFTQNNEKLFFGSGTQLSVL.

CDR3 in amino acids: CASSGQGNTEAFF. The CDR3 nucleotides read TGTGCCAGCAGTGGGCAGGGGAACACTGAAGCTTTCTTT. V and J are TRBV2 and TRBJ1-1; possible D gene TRBD1, 5 bases. V lost 4 bases, J lost 1 base, and 7 bases lay in between. The CDR3 sequence is 13 residues long. Germline V gene sequence: CDR1 SNHLY, CDR2 FYNNEI.

The rearrangement joins TRBV19 to TRBJ2-7; 8 bases map to TRBD2. Germline V lookup: CDR1 LNHDA, CDR2 SQIVND (reference sequence). With 6 bases clipped from V and 2 bases from J, the junction kept 3 bases outside the gene matches. This CDR3 is built from 13 residues. The CDR3 nucleotides read TGTGCCAGTAGCTCGGGGGGGACCTACGAGCAGTACTTC. Residues: CASSSGGTYEQYF.

The genes are TRBV9 and TRBJ2-7; TRBD2 might be the D (6 bases). The CDR3 consists of 16 residues. Germline loops: CDR1 SGDLS, CDR2 YYNGEE. V lost 0 bases to trimming and J lost 1 base, with 14 bases between them. The chain's CDR3 is CASSVEGGVSSYEQYF. CDR3 nucleotide sequence: TGTGCCAGCAGCGTAGAGGGCGGGGTGAGTTCCTACGAGCAGTACTTC.

This chain connects TRBV5-4 to TRBJ1-2; possible D gene TRBD1, 6 bases. Germline loops: CDR1 SGHNT, CDR2 YYREEE (reference sequence). With 4 bases removed from V and 8 bases from J, the gap between germline ends came to 15 bases. The CDR3 consists of 13 residues. The CDR3 sequence is CASSPGRGLGYTF. The CDR3 nucleotides are TGTGCCAGCAGCCCGGGGCGGGGGCTCGGCTACACCTTC.

This clone was seen a few times. The chain combines TRBV4-2 with TRBJ2-7; 10 bases are shared with TRBD1. Germline CDR1 is LGHNA and CDR2 is YNFKEQ. The CDR3 runs 15 residues. V gave up 0 bases and J gave up 5 bases; unmatched junction bases: 4. The CDR3 nucleotides are TGTGCCAGCAGCCAAGAAGGGACAGGGGACGACGAGCAGTACTTC. Residues: CASSQEGTGDDEQYF.

The chain links TRBV27 to TRBJ1-1, with 11 positions matching TRBD1. The CDR3 contains 14 residues. Per germline, CDR1 MNHEY and CDR2 SMNVEV (reference sequence). V lost 5 bases and J lost 5; bases outside the gene matches: 4. In nucleotides, the CDR3 is TGTGCCAGCAGTCCGGGACAGGGGGGAACTGAAGCTTTCTTT. Translation gives CASSPGQGGTEAFF.

A single count supports this clone. CDR3 in DNA: TGCGCCAGCAGCTGGGGGACGGCTGGAAACACCATATATTTT. It is translated as CASSWGTAGNTIYF. V gene TRBV5-1 combines with J gene TRBJ1-3, with a weak D call TRBD1 (5 bases). V was pared by 3 bases and J by 2 bases, with 9 bases between. Germline lookup yields CDR1 SGHRS and CDR2 YFSETQ. The CDR3 covers 14 residues.

V is TRBV2 and J is TRBJ2-1; perhaps TRBD2 as D (6 bases). This CDR3 is 12 amino acids long. V lost 4 bases and J lost 6, with 7 bases in between. CDR1 and CDR2 (germline): SNHLY, FYNNEI. This CDR3 reads CASSVEGNEQFF. The DNA for the CDR3 is TGTGCCAGCAGTGTGGAGGGCAATGAGCAGTTCTTC.

This rearrangement joins TRBV7-9 to TRBJ2-2, with D perhaps TRBD1 or TRBD2 (5 bases each). This CDR3 is built from 16 residues. In germline, CDR1 is SEHNR, CDR2 FQNEAQ (reference sequence). Between the trimmed V and J ends, which lost 5 bases and 0 bases, there was a span of 13 bases. CDR3 nucleotide sequence: TGTGCCAGCAGCCCTGTTCAGGGACCGAACACCGGGGAGCTGTTTTTT. This translates into CASSPVQGPNTGELFF. Full variable domain (remainder filled in from reference TRBV7-9 and TRBJ2-2): DTGVSQNPRHKITKRGQNVTFRCDPISEHNRLYWYRQTLGQGPEFLTYFQNEAQLEKSRLLSDRFSAERPKGSFSTLEIQRTEQGDSAMYLCASSPVQGPNTGELFFGEGSRLTVL.

V gene TRBV6-5 combines with J gene TRBJ2-1; 8 bases are a match to TRBD1. Germline values: CDR1 MNHEY, CDR2 SVGAGI. V lost 8 bases, J lost 3 bases, and 3 bases stayed unmatched. This CDR3 region has 13 residues. CDR3: CASQGTGYNEQFF. The CDR3 DNA reads TGTGCCAGCCAAGGGACAGGCTACAATGAGCAGTTCTTC.

This clone appeared once. The chain joins TRBV12-3 or TRBV12-4 to TRBJ1-2; 9 bases line up with TRBD1. Losses at the gene ends were 5 bases for V and 5 bases for J; bases not matched to a gene: 0. The CDR3 is 12 amino acids. CDR3 loop: CASSGTGYGYTF. CDR3 in DNA: TGTGCCAGCAGTGGGACAGGGTATGGCTACACCTTC.

The V call is TRBV27, the J call TRBJ2-6, with a possible D match to TRBD1 (6 bases). The CDR3 loop spans 15 amino acids. Trimming removed 5 bases from V and 2 bases from J, with 10 bases in between. Per the germline V gene, CDR1 is MNHEY and CDR2 is SMNVEV (reference sequence). CDR3 loop: CASSPTGTGANVLTF. The CDR3 nucleotides read TGTGCCAGCAGTCCTACAGGGACTGGGGCCAACGTCCTGACTTTC.

V gene TRBV5-1 combines with J gene TRBJ2-7, with 12 bases identical to TRBD1. The CDR3 length is 16 residues. Germline assignment: CDR1 SGHRS and CDR2 YFSETQ. Unmatched junction bases numbered 7, after V lost 4 bases and J lost 2 bases. Here the CDR3 reads CASSPGTGGLTYEQYF. The DNA of the CDR3 is TGCGCCAGCAGCCCGGGGACAGGGGGCTTAACCTACGAGCAGTACTTC. The complete variable domain, with remaining parts taken from reference TRBV5-1 and TRBJ2-7, reads KAGVTQTPRYLIKTRGQQVTLSCSPISGHRSVSWYQQTPGQGLQFLFEYFSETQRNKGNFPGRFSGRQFSNSRSEMNVSTLELGDSALYLCASSPGTGGLTYEQYFGPGTRLTVT.

This clone has a single count. The V call is TRBV7-9, the J call TRBJ2-2, with a tentative D call TRBD1 (5 bases). Germline V lookup: CDR1 SEHNR, CDR2 FQNEAQ (reference sequence). The CDR3 loop spans 15 amino acids. V gave up 7 bases and J gave up 4 bases, with 16 bases separating them. The CDR3 sequence: CASTSDMRSTGELFF. In DNA, the CDR3 is TGTGCCAGCACCTCGGACATGAGGTCCACCGGGGAGCTGTTTTTT.

Only one count was recorded for this clone. The chain has TRBV7-9 and TRBJ2-2; weak D call: TRBD1 (6 bases). V was clipped by 5 bases and J by 3 bases, with 13 bases between them. The CDR3 loop spans 15 amino acids. Germline values: CDR1 SEHNR, CDR2 FQNEAQ (reference sequence). CDR3 sequence: CASSDRDTYTGELFF. The CDR3 nucleotides read TGTGCCAGCAGCGACCGGGACACCTACACCGGGGAGCTGTTTTTT. Supplemented by reference TRBV7-9 and TRBJ2-2, the full variable domain reads DTGVSQNPRHKITKRGQNVTFRCDPISEHNRLYWYRQTLGQGPEFLTYFQNEAQLEKSRLLSDRFSAERPKGSFSTLEIQRTEQGDSAMYLCASSDRDTYTGELFFGEGSRLTVL.

The chain couples TRBV7-9 to TRBJ2-5; the D gene is possibly TRBD1 (5 bases). Germline CDR1 reads SEHNR; CDR2 reads FQNEAQ (reference sequence). The length of the CDR3 is 15 residues. V was cut by 5 bases and J by 2 bases, with 15 bases left in between. The CDR3 nucleotides are TGTGCCAGCAGCCCGGACGACGCAGGGCAAGAGACCCAGTACTTC. Translating gives CASSPDDAGQETQYF.

This clone was observed once. The rearrangement uses TRBV11-2 and TRBJ2-7; TRBD1 is a possible D gene (6 bases). The CDR3 covers 13 residues. Trimming took 2 bases from V and 3 from J, leaving 8 bases between them. CDR1 and CDR2 from the germline V gene are SGHAT and FQNNGV. In DNA, the CDR3 is TGTGCCAGCAGCTTACCAGGGGACTACGAGCAGTACTTC. It translates to CASSLPGDYEQYF. Variable domain in full (rest from reference TRBV11-2 and TRBJ2-7): EAGVAQSPRYKIIEKRQSVAFWCNPISGHATLYWYQQILGQGPKLLIQFQNNGVVDDSQLPKDRFSAERLKGVDSTLKIQPAKLEDSAVYLCASSLPGDYEQYFGPGTRLTVT.

The J gene is TRBJ2-3, the V gene TRBV7-2; 8 bases line up with TRBD2. Germline loops: CDR1 SGHTA, CDR2 FQGNSA. CDR3 size: 17 residues. Trimming at V came to 1 base and at J to 4 bases, leaving 10 bases not matched to a gene. CDR3 sequence (DNA): TGTGCCAGCAGCTTAGTGAGCGGGGGCCGAGGTCCAGATACGCAGTATTTT. Protein sequence: CASSLVSGGRGPDTQYF.

The rearrangement links TRBV27 to TRBJ1-4, with a tentative D call TRBD1 (6 bases). The length of the CDR3 is 16 residues. Trimming stripped 5 bases from V and 10 bases from J, with 23 bases between. Germline loops: CDR1 MNHEY, CDR2 SMNVEV (reference sequence). CDR3: CASSPENDRQGGKLFF. The CDR3 bases are TGTGCCAGCAGTCCCGAAAACGACAGGCAGGGTGGAAAACTGTTTTTT.

A word on this clone: Other DNA sequences of this sample code for an identical CDR3. The chain is built from TRBV7-9 and TRBJ1-1, with D unresolved. The V end was cut by 1 base, the J end by 1 base, with 7 bases between. The length of the CDR3 is 14 residues. CDR1 is SEHNR, CDR2 FQNEAQ, per germline (reference sequence). CDR3 residues: CASSLGHQNTEAFF. The DNA for the CDR3 is TGTGCCAGCAGCTTAGGGCACCAGAACACTGAAGCTTTCTTT.

The V gene is TRBV28, the J gene TRBJ1-2; tentatively, D is TRBD1 (5 bases). Germline CDR1 and CDR2: MDHEN and SYDVKM. This CDR3 region has 14 residues. The ends were cut back, 2 bases at V and 4 bases at J, with 11 bases in the middle. Written as DNA, the CDR3 is TGTGCCAGCAGTTTAGGGACTGGAGTCTATGGCTACACCTTC. Encoded protein: CASSLGTGVYGYTF.

The genes are TRBV7-2 and TRBJ2-2; TRBD2 agrees at 12 bases. Germline-derived CDR1 and CDR2 are SGHTA and FQGNSA. CDR3 length: 15 amino acids. The V gene end was trimmed by 6 bases and the J gene end by 2 bases; junction bases not matched to a gene: 1. The CDR3 nucleotides are TGTGCCAGCAGACTAGCGGGGGGAAACACCGGGGAGCTGTTTTTT. Protein sequence: CASRLAGGNTGELFF.

The V call is TRBV4-1, the J call TRBJ1-1; 9 positions agree with TRBD1. The junction had 4 bases not matched to a gene; V was cut back by 3 bases and J by 2 bases. The CDR3 sequence is 15 residues long. Germline V lookup: CDR1 MGHRA, CDR2 YSYEKL. CDR3 sequence (DNA): TGCGCCAGCAGCCAGGGACAGGGTGGAAACACTGAAGCTTTCTTT. This gives the protein CASSQGQGGNTEAFF.

This clone was seen once. The rearrangement uses TRBV13 and TRBJ2-5; a weak D match, TRBD2 (6 bases). The ends were cut back, 5 bases at V and 2 bases at J, with 15 bases in the middle. Germline V lookup: CDR1 PRHDT, CDR2 FYEKMQ (reference sequence). The CDR3 has 15 amino acids. Here the CDR3 reads CASSPRSGLQETQYF. The CDR3 nucleotides are TGTGCCAGCAGCCCCCGGTCCGGACTACAAGAGACCCAGTACTTC. Drawing the rest from reference TRBV13 and TRBJ2-5, the complete variable domain is AAGVIQSPRHLIKEKRETATLKCYPIPRHDTVYWYQQGPGQDPQFLISFYEKMQSDKGSIPDRFSAQQFSDYHSELNMSSLELGDSALYFCASSPRSGLQETQYFGPGTRLLVL.

The gene calls are TRBV10-3 and TRBJ2-7; a possible D gene is TRBD1 (5 bases). Looked up from germline, CDR1 is ENHRY and CDR2 is SYGVKD. The CDR3 runs to 14 residues. The ends were cut back, 2 bases at V and 2 bases at J, with 10 bases in the middle. The CDR3 region is CAISETGRPYEQYF. As DNA, the CDR3 is TGTGCCATCAGTGAGACAGGACGCCCCTACGAGCAGTACTTC.

In DNA, the CDR3 is TGTGCCAGCAGCTTAGTGTCGGGGAGCTATAATTCACCCCTCCACTTT. Translating gives CASSLVSGSYNSPLHF. The chain employs TRBV7-9 and TRBJ1-6; D call uncertain. V was clipped by 1 base and J by 3 bases, with 10 bases between them. Germline CDR1 is SEHNR and CDR2 is FQNEAQ (reference sequence). The CDR3 runs to 16 residues. Together with reference TRBV7-9 and TRBJ1-6, the CDR3 gives the full variable domain: DTGVSQNPRHKITKRGQNVTFRCDPISEHNRLYWYRQTLGQGPEFLTYFQNEAQLEKSRLLSDRFSAERPKGSFSTLEIQRTEQGDSAMYLCASSLVSGSYNSPLHFGNGTRLTVT.

V gene TRBV29-1 combines with J gene TRBJ2-1; D not resolved. The germline gives CDR1 SQVTM, CDR2 ANQGSEA. This CDR3 has 13 amino acids. Deletions cut 6 bases from V and 5 bases from J, with 14 bases between. CDR3 in DNA: TGCAGCGTGGTCACAGTGATCAACAATGAGCAGTTCTTC. Translation gives CSVVTVINNEQFF.

With respect to this clone: The sample contains more than one DNA sequence encoding this CDR3. The rearrangement links TRBV19 to TRBJ2-2; no definite D call. Trimming removed 1 base from V and 1 base from J, with 4 bases in between. This CDR3 has 14 amino acids. Germline assignment: CDR1 LNHDA and CDR2 SQIVND (reference sequence). CDR3 bases: TGTGCCAGTAGTATAGGGGGGAACACCGGGGAGCTGTTTTTT. Protein: CASSIGGNTGELFF. The complete variable domain, with remaining parts taken from reference TRBV19 and TRBJ2-2, reads DGGITQSPKYLFRKEGQNVTLSCEQNLNHDAMYWYRQDPGQGLRLIYYSQIVNDFQKGDIAEGYSVSREKKESFPLTVTSAQKNPTAFYLCASSIGGNTGELFFGEGSRLTVL.

This chain joins TRBV11-1 and TRBJ2-1, with D perhaps matching TRBD2 (6 bases). Deletions cut 3 bases from V and 8 bases from J, with 17 bases between. CDR1 and CDR2 from the germline V gene are SGHAT and FQDESV (reference sequence). CDR3 length: 15 residues. CDR3 sequence: CASSFGTSWDDEQFF. CDR3 nucleotide sequence: TGTGCCAGCAGCTTTGGGACTTCCTGGGACGATGAGCAGTTCTTC.